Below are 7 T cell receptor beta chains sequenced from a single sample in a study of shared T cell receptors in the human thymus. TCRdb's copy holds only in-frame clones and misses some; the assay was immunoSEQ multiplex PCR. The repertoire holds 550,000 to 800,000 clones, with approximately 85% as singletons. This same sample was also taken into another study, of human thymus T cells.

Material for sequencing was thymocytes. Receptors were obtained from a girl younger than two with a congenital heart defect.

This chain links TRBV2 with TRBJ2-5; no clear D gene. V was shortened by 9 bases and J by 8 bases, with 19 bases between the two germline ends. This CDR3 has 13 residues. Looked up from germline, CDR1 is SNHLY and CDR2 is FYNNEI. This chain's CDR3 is CASHRLPRGTQYF. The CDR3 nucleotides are TGTGCCAGTCACCGGCTACCAAGAGGAACCCAGTACTTC.

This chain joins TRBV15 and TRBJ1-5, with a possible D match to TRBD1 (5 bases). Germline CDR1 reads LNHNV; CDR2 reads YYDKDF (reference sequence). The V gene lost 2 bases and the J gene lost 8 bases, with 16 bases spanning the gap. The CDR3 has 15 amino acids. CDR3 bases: TGTGCCACCAGCAGATCTGACAGTCGAAGGGAGCCCCAGCATTTT. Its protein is CATSRSDSRREPQHF.

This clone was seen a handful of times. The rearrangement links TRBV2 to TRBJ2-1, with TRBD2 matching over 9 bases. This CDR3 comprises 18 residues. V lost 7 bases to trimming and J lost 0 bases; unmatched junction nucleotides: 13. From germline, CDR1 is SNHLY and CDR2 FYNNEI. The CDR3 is CASTRGLAGPSSYNEQFF. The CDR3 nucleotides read TGTGCCAGCACCCGAGGGCTAGCGGGGCCGAGCTCCTACAATGAGCAGTTCTTC.

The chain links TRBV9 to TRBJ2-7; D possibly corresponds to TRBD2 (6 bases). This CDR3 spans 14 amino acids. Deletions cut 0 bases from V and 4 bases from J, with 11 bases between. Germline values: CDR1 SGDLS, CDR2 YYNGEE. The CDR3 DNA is TGTGCCAGCAGCGTAGGGAGGGAAACATACGAGCAGTACTTC. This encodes CASSVGRETYEQYF.

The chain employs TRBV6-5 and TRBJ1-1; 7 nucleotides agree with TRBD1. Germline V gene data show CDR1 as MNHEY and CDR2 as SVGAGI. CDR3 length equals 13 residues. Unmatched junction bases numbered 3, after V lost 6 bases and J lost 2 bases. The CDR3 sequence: CASRTGINTEAFF. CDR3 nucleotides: TGTGCCAGCAGGACAGGGATTAACACTGAAGCTTTCTTT.

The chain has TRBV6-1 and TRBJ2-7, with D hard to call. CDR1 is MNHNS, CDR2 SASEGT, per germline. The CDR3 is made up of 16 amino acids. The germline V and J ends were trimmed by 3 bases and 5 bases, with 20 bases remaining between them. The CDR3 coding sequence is TGTGCCAGCAGTGACCCAGTTTGGGCGAAACCCCACGAGCAGTACTTC. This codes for CASSDPVWAKPHEQYF.

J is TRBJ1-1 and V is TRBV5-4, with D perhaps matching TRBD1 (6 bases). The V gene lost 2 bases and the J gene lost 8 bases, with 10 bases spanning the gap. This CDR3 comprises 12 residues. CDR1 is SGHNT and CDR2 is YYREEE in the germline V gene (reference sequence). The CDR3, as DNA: TGTGCCAGCAGCTTCACAGGGCGAGAAGCTTTCTTT. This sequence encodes CASSFTGREAFF.